Shown below are 28 T cell receptor beta chains from a single sample sequenced in a study of blood T cells in healthy people across ages. It was with a sample-barcoded 5' primer and a J-beta primer mix that a second PCR of roughly 7 to 12 cycles was run. TCRdb passed the 5' RACE reads through MiXCR, listing each CDR3 protein once. The sample has over 300,000 distinct CDR3 sequences, approximately 47% seen once. Sequencing was carried out using blood. The receptors here all came from a man in his sixties in good health.

The chain has TRBV7-3 and TRBJ2-5, with D perhaps matching TRBD2 (6 bases). Germline CDR1 SGHTA, CDR2 FQGTGA. The CDR3 loop spans 14 amino acids. V lost 5 bases, J lost 3 bases, and 13 bases lay in between. The CDR3 nucleotides read TGTGCCAGCAGCACAGCGGGTGGGAAAGAGACCCAGTACTTC. This sequence encodes CASSTAGGKETQYF.

For this clonotype: A much larger clone is a single base away; this may be a read error. This CDR3 reads CASSLAVLEDAQYF. CDR3 in DNA: TGCGCCAGCAGCTTAGCGGTACTAGAGGATGCGCAGTATTTT. This chain connects TRBV5-1 to TRBJ2-3, with D possibly TRBD2 on 5 matching bases. The germline CDR1 and CDR2 sequences are SGHRS and YFSETQ. The CDR3 is made up of 14 amino acids. V shed 2 bases and J shed 10 bases, with 17 bases lying between them.

This clonotype was counted a few times. The gene calls are TRBV20-1 and TRBJ2-1, with TRBD2 matching over 7 bases. Germline V gene sequence: CDR1 DFQATT, CDR2 SNEGSKA (reference sequence). Trimming at V came to 5 bases and at J to 5 bases, leaving 6 bases not matched to a gene. The length of the CDR3 is 13 residues. The CDR3 reads CSALAGSNNEQFF. CDR3 sequence (DNA): TGCAGTGCTTTAGCGGGTTCCAACAATGAGCAGTTCTTC.

CDR3 DNA sequence: TGTGCCAGCAGGCAAACAGGGAGGCCCTACAATGAGCAGTTCTTC. Encoded protein: CASRQTGRPYNEQFF. The chain employs TRBV12-3 or TRBV12-4 and TRBJ2-1; TRBD1 or TRBD2 may be the D gene (6 bases each). The CDR3 has 15 residues. V gave up 6 bases and J gave up 2 bases, with 14 bases separating them.

Only a few counts were recorded for this clonotype. The chain recombines TRBV20-1 with TRBJ2-7; D perhaps matches TRBD1 (6 bases). Germline values: CDR1 DFQATT, CDR2 SNEGSKA (reference sequence). With 0 bases removed from V and 0 bases from J, the gap between germline ends came to 18 bases. The CDR3 consists of 17 residues. The CDR3, as DNA: TGCAGTGCTAGAGACAGATTGAGACAGGCCGGCTCCTACGAGCAGTACTTC. Translating it yields CSARDRLRQAGSYEQYF.

A note on this clonotype: A clone one base away is much larger, so this may be a read error. The CDR3 spells CASSPSRGSYGYTF. In DNA, the CDR3 is TGTGCCAGCAGCCCAAGCCGGGGCTCCTATGGCTACACCTTC. V usage is TRBV6-5 and J usage is TRBJ1-2, with a weak D call TRBD1 (5 bases). The germline CDR1 and CDR2 sequences are MNHEY and SVGAGI. The CDR3 extends over 14 amino acids. Between the trimmed V and J ends, which lost 6 bases and 4 bases, there was a span of 15 bases.

As regards this clonotype: A much larger clone lies one base from this, so it may be a read error. This sequence joins TRBV28 and TRBJ2-7, with D possibly being TRBD1 or TRBD2 (5 bases each). Deletions cut 5 bases from V and 2 bases from J, with 13 bases between. CDR3 length equals 14 residues. Germline CDR1 reads MDHEN; CDR2 reads SYDVKM. DNA of the CDR3: TGTGCCAGCAGTGTCAGGGACCGACCCTACGAGCAGTACTTC. Translation gives CASSVRDRPYEQYF.

This clonotype was found a few times. The V gene is TRBV18, the J gene TRBJ1-5, with D unresolved. The V gene's germline CDR1 is KGHSH and CDR2 LQKENI. The CDR3 covers 15 residues. V lost 6 bases to trimming and J lost 1 base, with 13 bases between them. The CDR3 here is CASSDANASNQPQHF. CDR3 DNA: TGTGCCAGCTCGGACGCCAACGCGAGCAATCAGCCCCAGCATTTT.

This clonotype has a single count. The chain joins TRBV27 to TRBJ2-4; 7 nucleotides agree with TRBD1. This CDR3 has 15 residues. Looked up from germline, CDR1 is MNHEY and CDR2 is SMNVEV (reference sequence). Trimming cost V 6 bases and J 2 bases; bases outside gene matches: 7. CDR3 in DNA: TGTGCCAGCAGCTCCCTACAGGGGTCCAAAAACATTCAGTACTTC. Residues: CASSSLQGSKNIQYF.

This clonotype was picked up a small number of times. V and J are TRBV20-1 and TRBJ2-1, with 12 bases lining up with TRBD2. Germline-derived CDR1 and CDR2 are DFQATT and SNEGSKA (reference sequence). CDR3 length: 12 residues. V shed 8 bases, J shed 5 bases, and the junction held 1 base outside the gene matches. CDR3 amino acids: CSRLAGDNEQFF. The DNA of the CDR3 is TGCAGTCGACTAGCGGGAGACAATGAGCAGTTCTTC.

This clonotype was seen once. The chain uses TRBV5-1 and TRBJ2-7, with 11 bases fitting TRBD2. CDR1 and CDR2 from the germline V gene are SGHRS and YFSETQ. V was clipped by 7 bases and J by 3 bases; unmatched bases: 3. The CDR3 totals 13 residues. CDR3 residues: CASGTSGHYEQYF. DNA for the CDR3: TGCGCCAGCGGGACTAGCGGACACTACGAGCAGTACTTC.

V usage is TRBV20-1 and J usage is TRBJ1-2, with D perhaps TRBD1 (5 bases). Trimming pared 0 bases from V and 8 bases from J, leaving 19 bases between. This CDR3 region has 15 residues. Per germline, CDR1 DFQATT and CDR2 SNEGSKA (reference sequence). This chain's CDR3 is CSARDGAREVVGYTF. CDR3 DNA sequence: TGCAGTGCTAGAGATGGTGCCAGGGAGGTAGTCGGCTACACCTTC.

As concerns this clonotype: One end of the junction fails to match germline, which may point to a read error. The CDR3 region is CANSQGTAQETQYF. In DNA form, the CDR3 reads TGTGCCAACAGCCAAGGGACAGCGCAAGAGACCCAGTACTTC. This chain joins TRBV7-2 and TRBJ2-5; TRBD1 aligns across 7 bases. The CDR3 spans 14 residues. In germline, CDR1 is SGHTA, CDR2 FQGNSA.

The CDR3: CASSEVRVLAKNIQYF. The CDR3 nucleotides are TGTGCCAGCAGTGAAGTCAGAGTGTTAGCCAAAAACATTCAGTACTTC. This chain uses TRBV6-1 with TRBJ2-4; D is undetermined. Germline assignment: CDR1 MNHNS and CDR2 SASEGT. Trimming removed 1 base at V and 0 bases at J, with 10 bases between. The CDR3 spans 16 residues.

The rearrangement links TRBV6-1 to TRBJ2-3; weak D call: TRBD2 (5 bases). V dropped 4 bases and J dropped 5 bases, with 10 bases sitting between them. In germline, CDR1 is MNHNS, CDR2 SASEGT. This CDR3 spans 13 amino acids. The CDR3, as DNA: TGTGCCAGCAGTGTTGACGAGGGAGATACGCAGTATTTT. Protein sequence: CASSVDEGDTQYF.

This chain uses TRBV29-1 with TRBJ1-5, with 11 bases matching TRBD1. The CDR3 loop spans 14 amino acids. J gave up 7 bases and V 4 bases, and 6 bases lay outside the gene matches. Germline assignment: CDR1 SQVTM and CDR2 ANQGSEA. In DNA form, the CDR3 reads TGCAGCGTTGTGTCGGGGACAGGGGGACAGCCCCAGCATTTT. It translates to CSVVSGTGGQPQHF.

This clonotype was found a few times. The V gene is TRBV4-3, the J gene TRBJ2-3; D is unclear. Germline V gene sequence: CDR1 LGHNA, CDR2 YSLEER. The length of the CDR3 is 16 residues. Trimming removed 0 bases at V and 2 bases at J, with 12 bases between. CDR3 sequence: CASSQERTHNTDTQYF. CDR3 in DNA: TGCGCCAGCAGCCAAGAGCGAACCCACAACACAGATACGCAGTATTTT.

The V gene is TRBV10-3, the J gene TRBJ2-7, with D perhaps TRBD2 (6 bases). Trimming cost V 4 bases and J 3 bases, with 16 bases left between them. The CDR3 sequence is 15 residues long. Per germline, CDR1 ENHRY and CDR2 SYGVKD. CDR3 loop: CAISAPAEGVYEQYF. CDR3 in DNA: TGTGCCATCAGTGCCCCGGCGGAGGGTGTCTACGAGCAGTACTTC.

Worth noting for this clonotype: Its ends do not fully match the called genes, so a read error is possible. The V gene is TRBV7-4, the J gene TRBJ2-5; D gene ambiguous. The closer fit of TRBJ2-7 to the DNA end suggests the J call may be wrong. Germline V lookup: CDR1 SGHVT, CDR2 SQSDAQ. The CDR3 is 14 amino acids. This CDR3 reads CTSSFSATTYEQYF. The CDR3 region has the DNA TGTACCAGCAGCTTCTCAGCAACCACCTACGAGCAGTACTTC.

This clonotype is a singleton in its sample. V gene TRBV3-1 combines with J gene TRBJ2-1, with 12 positions matching TRBD1. After removal of 1 base from V and 10 bases from J, the junction contained 8 bases not matched to a gene. This CDR3 has 16 residues. The V gene's germline CDR1 is LGHDT and CDR2 YNNKEL (reference sequence). For the CDR3, the DNA is TGTGCCAGCAGCCAAGCTGGGACAGGGGGCCGCCAGGAGCAGTTCTTC. It encodes CASSQAGTGGRQEQFF.

This clonotype was counted a single time. The rearrangement uses TRBV7-9 and TRBJ1-2; TRBD1 might be the D (5 bases). Germline assignment: CDR1 SEHNR and CDR2 FQNEAQ (reference sequence). Trimming stripped 3 bases from V and 8 bases from J, with 13 bases between. The CDR3 is 13 amino acids. The CDR3 loop is CASSFGDVRGYTF. As DNA, the CDR3 is TGTGCCAGCAGCTTCGGGGACGTCCGCGGCTACACCTTC.

The chain recombines TRBV7-2 with TRBJ2-1, with TRBD2 identical over 14 bases. Germline lookup yields CDR1 SGHTA and CDR2 FQGNSA. CDR3 length: 14 residues. Trimming cost V 9 bases and J 10 bases; bases outside gene matches: 8. Written as DNA, the CDR3 is TGTGCCAGGGGGGGACTAGCGGGAGCAGGGGAGCAGTTCTTC. Translation gives CARGGLAGAGEQFF.

The V call is TRBV12-3 or TRBV12-4, the J call TRBJ1-6, with TRBD1 matching over 8 bases. The V gene end was trimmed by 6 bases and the J gene end by 9 bases; junction bases not matched to a gene: 10. The CDR3 loop spans 15 amino acids. The CDR3 loop is CASRRLTGVGSPLHF. The CDR3, as DNA: TGTGCCAGCAGACGCCTGACAGGGGTAGGTTCACCCCTCCACTTT.

The rearrangement uses TRBV20-1 and TRBJ2-3; tentative D call: TRBD1 (5 bases). Germline CDR1 and CDR2: DFQATT and SNEGSKA (reference sequence). This CDR3 is built from 13 residues. The V end lost 3 bases, the J end lost 1 base, and 8 bases lay between the germline ends. The CDR3 DNA reads TGCAGTGCTAGCGAACAGGGCACAGATACGCAGTATTTT. This encodes CSASEQGTDTQYF.

This clonotype was picked up a small number of times. The chain couples TRBV4-3 to TRBJ1-2, with a possible D match to TRBD1 (5 bases). Germline assignment: CDR1 LGHNA and CDR2 YSLEER. Trimming removed 2 bases from V and 8 bases from J, with 21 bases in between. The CDR3 is made up of 16 amino acids. The CDR3 sequence: CASSQYQTAIGGGYTF. The CDR3 DNA follows: TGCGCCAGCAGCCAATACCAGACAGCTATCGGAGGCGGCTACACCTTC.

The rearrangement uses TRBV4-2 and TRBJ2-4; the D gene is possibly TRBD2 (5 bases). The DNA matches TRBJ2-5 better at its end, which makes the J call doubtful. The germline CDR1 and CDR2 sequences are LGHNA and YNFKEQ. CDR3 length: 14 amino acids. CDR3 sequence (DNA): TGTGCCAGCAGCCTCCGAGGGCAAACGGAGACCCAGTACTTC. It is translated as CASSLRGQTETQYF.

The chain's CDR3 is CASSLGQGTQYF. CDR3 DNA: TGTGCCAGCAGCTTGGGCCAGGGGACCCAGTACTTC. The rearrangement uses TRBV7-2 and TRBJ2-5; maybe TRBD1 (5 bases). Germline CDR1 is SGHTA and CDR2 is FQGNSA. CDR3 length equals 12 residues. Between the trimmed V and J ends, which lost 3 bases and 7 bases, there was a span of 9 bases.

The chain uses TRBV5-1 and TRBJ2-7; the match to TRBD1 covers 9 bases. V shed 7 bases and J 5 bases; nucleotides not matched to a gene: 10. The CDR3 spans 14 residues. Germline V gene data show CDR1 as SGHRS and CDR2 as YFSETQ. CDR3 nucleotide sequence: TGCGCCAGCGGGCTGGACAGGGGTTCCCACGAGCAGTACTTC. Translating it yields CASGLDRGSHEQYF.